The 21 T cell receptor beta chains reported below all come from one sample, sequenced in a study of blood T cell repertoires in COVID-19. Sequencing used immunoSEQ multiplex PCR; TCRdb keeps in-frame clones, though not all of them. The sample lists about 160,000 clones; approximately 80% were seen once. The sample consisted of PBMCs or T cells enriched from blood (not recorded which). The receptors here all came from a woman between 45 and 60 years old who had recovered from COVID-19.

As concerns this clone: Its ends do not fully match the called genes, so a read error is possible. The rearrangement uses TRBV7-9 and TRBJ1-1, with 9 bases lining up with TRBD1. The CDR3 contains 13 residues. CDR1 and CDR2 (germline): SEHNR, FQNEAQ (reference sequence). The CDR3 sequence is CASTLNRGQEAFF. The CDR3 DNA is TGTGCCAGCACCTTAAACAGGGGGCAGGAGGCTTTCTTT.

This chain uses TRBV3-1 (or the pseudogene TRBV3-2) with TRBJ1-4; no clear D gene. Germline values: CDR1 LGHDT, CDR2 YNNKEL (reference sequence). V was cut by 4 bases and J by 8 bases, with 8 bases left in between. The CDR3 sequence is 12 residues long. CDR3 in amino acids: CASSPTEEKLFF. In DNA form, the CDR3 reads TGTGCCAGCAGCCCCACGGAGGAAAAACTGTTTTTT.

The J gene is TRBJ2-5, the V gene TRBV5-1, with 7 bases lining up with TRBD1. V gave up 4 bases and J gave up 5 bases; unmatched junction bases: 8. The CDR3 has 14 residues. Germline V lookup: CDR1 SGHRS, CDR2 YFSETQ. The CDR3, as DNA: TGCGCCAGCAGCCTAGACAGGGTTCGGGAGACCCAGTACTTC. This sequence encodes CASSLDRVRETQYF. The variable domain in full, completed from reference TRBV5-1 and TRBJ2-5, reads KAGVTQTPRYLIKTRGQQVTLSCSPISGHRSVSWYQQTPGQGLQFLFEYFSETQRNKGNFPGRFSGRQFSNSRSEMNVSTLELGDSALYLCASSLDRVRETQYFGPGTRLLVL.

V gene TRBV28 combines with J gene TRBJ1-6; D is possibly TRBD1 (6 bases). This CDR3 is built from 14 residues. With 7 bases removed from V and 7 bases from J, the gap between germline ends came to 14 bases. In germline, CDR1 is MDHEN, CDR2 SYDVKM. CDR3 DNA: TGTGCCAGCAAAAGGACAGACAGGAATTCACCCCTCCACTTT. This translates into CASKRTDRNSPLHF.

In nucleotides, the CDR3 is TGTGCCAGCAGTATTATGGGGACAGGAACCTATGGCTACACCTTC. It translates to CASSIMGTGTYGYTF. The chain recombines TRBV6-5 with TRBJ1-2; 8 nucleotides match TRBD1. Germline V gene data show CDR1 as MNHEY and CDR2 as SVGAGI. The V segment lost 5 bases and the J segment 4 bases; nucleotides outside the gene matches: 9. The length of the CDR3 is 15 residues.

The CDR3 loop reads CARLGQGIYEQYF. CDR3 nucleotides: TGCGCCAGATTGGGACAGGGGATCTACGAGCAGTACTTC. This chain joins TRBV10-1 and TRBJ2-7; 10 bases align to TRBD1. The CDR3 has 13 residues. Germline CDR1 WNHNN, CDR2 SYGVQD (reference sequence). J was trimmed by 3 bases and V by 9 bases; bases with no gene match: 5.

The chain uses TRBV24-1 and TRBJ2-7; D possibly corresponds to TRBD1 (6 bases). Germline V gene lookup returns CDR1 KGHDR and CDR2 SFDVKD. The CDR3 has 14 residues. The V gene lost 3 bases and the J gene lost 4 bases, with 12 bases spanning the gap. The CDR3: CATSDQDSTYEQYF. Here the CDR3 DNA reads TGTGCCACCAGTGATCAGGACAGCACTTACGAGCAGTACTTC.

The rearrangement uses TRBV4-1 and TRBJ2-1; TRBD2 aligns across 12 bases. CDR1 and CDR2 (germline): MGHRA, YSYEKL. Trimming removed 5 bases from V and 9 bases from J; junction bases left unmatched: 8. The CDR3 is made up of 15 amino acids. The CDR3 DNA reads as TGCGCCAGCAGCGGGCTAGCGGGAGGGCCGGGTGAGCAGTTCTTC. Translated: CASSGLAGGPGEQFF.

This clone has only a few counts. The chain couples TRBV6-5 to TRBJ1-5, with 8 nucleotides matching TRBD1. The V and J ends lost 6 bases and 3 bases, in that order; junction bases with no gene match: 7. The CDR3 contains 15 residues. CDR1 and CDR2 (germline): MNHEY, SVGAGI. The CDR3 DNA reads TGTGCCAGCAGCTTAACAGGGGGGCCCAATCAGCCCCAGCATTTT. Amino acid sequence: CASSLTGGPNQPQHF.

This clone was seen a few times. J is TRBJ1-1 and V is TRBV6-5; TRBD1 agrees at 7 bases. This CDR3 has 13 amino acids. J lost 0 bases, V lost 7 bases, and 2 bases had no gene match. Germline assignment: CDR1 MNHEY and CDR2 SVGAGI. The CDR3 DNA reads TGTGCCAGCAACGACAGGGTGAACACTGAAGCTTTCTTT. As protein: CASNDRVNTEAFF.

The chain employs TRBV19 and TRBJ1-1; D is ambiguous. Trimming pared 8 bases from V and 4 bases from J, leaving 17 bases between. CDR1 and CDR2 from the germline V gene are LNHDA and SQIVND (reference sequence). The CDR3 totals 14 residues. The CDR3 loop reads CASRRQTTITEAFF. The CDR3 DNA reads TGTGCCAGTCGGAGGCAGACTACAATCACTGAAGCTTTCTTT.

This clone occurred once. This chain uses TRBV28 with TRBJ2-7, with D maybe TRBD1 (6 bases). Germline V CDR1 and CDR2: MDHEN, SYDVKM. The CDR3 length is 15 residues. The V end lost 2 bases, the J end lost 0 bases, and 11 bases lay between the germline ends. CDR3 DNA: TGTGCCAGCAGTTTAAGGGGGTCCCTCTCCTACGAGCAGTACTTC. This translates into CASSLRGSLSYEQYF. Supplemented by reference TRBV28 and TRBJ2-7, the full variable domain reads DVKVTQSSRYLVKRTGEKVFLECVQDMDHENMFWYRQDPGLGLRLIYFSYDVKMKEKGDIPEGYSVSREKKERFSLILESASTNQTSMYLCASSLRGSLSYEQYFGPGTRLTVT.

The chain employs TRBV29-1 and TRBJ2-1, with D possibly being TRBD2 (6 bases). Trimming cost V 7 bases and J 4 bases, with 20 bases left between them. There are 15 residues in the CDR3. Germline V gene lookup returns CDR1 SQVTM and CDR2 ANQGSEA. The CDR3 spells CSAPIETRIYNEQFF. The CDR3 bases are TGCAGCGCCCCGATTGAGACTAGAATATACAATGAGCAGTTCTTC.

This clone was seen just once. The chain combines TRBV5-1 with TRBJ1-1; a weak D match, TRBD1 (6 bases). The CDR3 totals 15 residues. The V and J ends lost 2 bases and 5 bases respectively, with 16 bases between them. Germline V CDR1 and CDR2: SGHRS, YFSETQ. CDR3 loop: CASSLTQGSATEAFF. For the CDR3, the DNA is TGCGCCAGCAGCTTAACACAGGGTAGTGCAACTGAAGCTTTCTTT.

In this sample, this clone turned up a few times. The rearrangement joins TRBV2 to TRBJ1-1; TRBD1 is a possible D gene (5 bases). The CDR3 has 13 amino acids. V gave up 7 bases and J gave up 5 bases, with 14 bases separating them. Germline CDR1 and CDR2: SNHLY and FYNNEI. CDR3 protein: CASNRDWGTEAFF. For the CDR3, the DNA is TGTGCCAGCAACCGGGACTGGGGAACTGAAGCTTTCTTT.

This chain links TRBV28 with TRBJ2-1, with 12 bases that match TRBD1. Germline lookup yields CDR1 MDHEN and CDR2 SYDVKM. Germline trimming cut 6 bases from V and 2 bases from J; bases unmatched to any gene: 8. The CDR3 loop spans 17 amino acids. The CDR3 loop is CASSPLGTGGTYNEQFF. DNA for the CDR3: TGTGCCAGCAGCCCACTTGGGACAGGGGGCACCTACAATGAGCAGTTCTTC.

This chain links TRBV19 with TRBJ2-5, with a weak D call TRBD1 (6 bases). The CDR3 extends over 15 amino acids. V lost 4 bases and J lost 5, with 17 bases in between. Germline CDR1 is LNHDA and CDR2 is SQIVND (reference sequence). CDR3 region: CASSTLLGAQETQYF. CDR3 DNA sequence: TGTGCCAGTAGTACCCTCCTGGGGGCGCAGGAGACCCAGTACTTC.

This chain connects TRBV18 to TRBJ1-1; maybe TRBD1 (6 bases). Per the germline V gene, CDR1 is KGHSH and CDR2 is LQKENI. The V end was cut by 3 bases, the J end by 2 bases, with 16 bases between. CDR3 length: 16 residues. CDR3 loop: CASSPIGGQINTEAFF. Here the CDR3 DNA reads TGTGCCAGCTCACCTATTGGAGGACAGATTAACACTGAAGCTTTCTTT.

The rearrangement uses TRBV10-3 and TRBJ1-2; 7 bases align to TRBD1. CDR1 and CDR2 from the germline V gene are ENHRY and SYGVKD. The CDR3 totals 12 residues. The V segment lost 4 bases and the J segment 4 bases; nucleotides outside the gene matches: 0. The CDR3 loop reads CAISGDSYGYTF. For the CDR3, the DNA is TGTGCCATCAGTGGGGACAGCTATGGCTACACCTTC.

J is TRBJ2-2 and V is TRBV7-8; TRBD1 might be the D (5 bases). In germline, CDR1 is SGHVS, CDR2 FQNEAQ. CDR3 length: 15 amino acids. Trimming stripped 8 bases from V and 1 base from J, with 14 bases between. CDR3 nucleotides: TGTGCCAGCGCCCGCCAGGGCCTGAACACCGGGGAGCTGTTTTTT. It is translated as CASARQGLNTGELFF. Looking up the rest from reference TRBV7-8 and TRBJ2-2 gives the full variable domain: GAGVSQSPRYKVAKRGQDVALRCDPISGHVSLFWYQQALGQGPEFLTYFQNEAQLDKSGLPSDRFFAERPEGSVSTLKIQRTQQEDSAVYLCASARQGLNTGELFFGEGSRLTVL.

DNA of the CDR3: TGTGCCAGCACCCGCAACGGGGGCTACGAGCAGTACTTC. Its protein is CASTRNGGYEQYF. The chain has TRBV6-5 and TRBJ2-7; the D gene is possibly TRBD2 (6 bases). The V end lost 7 bases, the J end lost 3 bases, and 13 bases lay between the germline ends. Germline V gene lookup returns CDR1 MNHEY and CDR2 SVGAGI. The CDR3 length is 13 residues.